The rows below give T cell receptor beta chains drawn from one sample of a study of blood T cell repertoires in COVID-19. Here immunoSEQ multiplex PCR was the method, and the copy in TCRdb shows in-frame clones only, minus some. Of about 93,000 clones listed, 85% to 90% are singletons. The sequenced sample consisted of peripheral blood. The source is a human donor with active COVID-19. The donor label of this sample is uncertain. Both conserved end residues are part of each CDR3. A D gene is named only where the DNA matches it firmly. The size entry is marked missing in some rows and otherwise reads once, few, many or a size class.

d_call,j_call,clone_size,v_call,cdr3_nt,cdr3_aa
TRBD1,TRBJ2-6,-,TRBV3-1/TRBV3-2,TGTGCCAGCAGCCAAGAATTTGGGCAGGGGGCTGCAGGGGCCAACGTCCTGACTTTC,CASSQEFGQGAAGANVLTF
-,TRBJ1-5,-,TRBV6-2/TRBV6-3,TGTGCCAGCAGTTACATGGCGAGAGGGGGAAGTCAGCCCCAGCATTTT,CASSYMARGGSQPQHF
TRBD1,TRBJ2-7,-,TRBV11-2,TGTGCCAGCAGCCCAAACAGGGGGTCCGCCTACGAGCAGTACTTC,CASSPNRGSAYEQYF
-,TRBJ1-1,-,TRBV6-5,TGTGCCAGCAGACAGGGTAGAGACACTGAAGCTTTCTTT,CASRQGRDTEAFF
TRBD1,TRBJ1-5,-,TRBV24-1,TGTGCCACCAGTGATGGAAATAGGGACAGGGAGTATAGCAATCAGCCCCAGCATTTT,CATSDGNRDREYSNQPQHF
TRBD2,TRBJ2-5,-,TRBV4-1,TGCGCCAGCAGCCAAGGTGCACTAGCGAGGCCAGAGACCCAGTACTTC,CASSQGALARPETQYF
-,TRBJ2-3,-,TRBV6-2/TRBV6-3,TGTGCCAGCAGTCTTAGACAGATCAGCACAGATACGCAGTATTTT,CASSLRQISTDTQYF
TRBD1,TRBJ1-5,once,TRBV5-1,TGCGCCAGCAGCCCCGGGACAGGGTCTTCGAATCAGCCCCAGCATTTT,CASSPGTGSSNQPQHF
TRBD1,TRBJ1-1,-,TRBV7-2,TGTGCCAGCAGCTTAGTTGGGACAGGGGGAAAGAACACTGAAGCTTTCTTT,CASSLVGTGGKNTEAFF
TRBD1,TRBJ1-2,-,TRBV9,TGTGCCAGCAGCCCCTCGGGACAGCTTAACTATGGCTACACCTTC,CASSPSGQLNYGYTF
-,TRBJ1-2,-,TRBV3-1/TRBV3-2,TGTGCCAGCAGCCAAGGGACAGTCTATGGCTACACCTTC,CASSQGTVYGYTF
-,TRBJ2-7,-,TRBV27,TGTGCCAGCAGTTTGGGGACCGGGACTGGGCCCTACGAGCAGTACTTC,CASSLGTGTGPYEQYF
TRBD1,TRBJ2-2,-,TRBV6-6,TGTGCCAGCAGGAAGGGACAGGGTGGCACCGGGGAGCTGTTTTTT,CASRKGQGGTGELFF
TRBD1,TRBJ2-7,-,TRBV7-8,TGTGCCAGCAGCATCTCTAGGGGACAGCCACTTACTATTTACGAGCAGTACTTC,CASSISRGQPLTIYEQYF
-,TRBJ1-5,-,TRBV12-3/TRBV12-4,TGTGCCAGCAGTTTAGGACCGGGTCAGCCCCAGCATTTT,CASSLGPGQPQHF
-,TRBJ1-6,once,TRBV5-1,TGCGCCAGCAGCAGCGAGGGTCTGGCTTCACCCCTCCACTTT,CASSSEGLASPLHF
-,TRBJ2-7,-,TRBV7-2,TGTGCCAGCAGCCCTAGCTACAACTACGAGCAGTACTTC,CASSPSYNYEQYF
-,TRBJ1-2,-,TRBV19,TGTGCCAGTAGCATAAACAGTCAGGGAATGCGTGGCTACACCTTC,CASSINSQGMRGYTF
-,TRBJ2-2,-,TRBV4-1,TGCGCCAGCAGCCGACGGGACTTGAACACCGGGGAGCTGTTTTTT,CASSRRDLNTGELFF
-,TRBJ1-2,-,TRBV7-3,TGTGCCAGTCGACAATCCGGGGACTCTAACTATGGCTACACCTTC,CASRQSGDSNYGYTF
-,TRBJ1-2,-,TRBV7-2,TGTGCCAGCAGCTTACCCACGAGGGGCGGGATAGGGGGCTACACCTTC,CASSLPTRGGIGGYTF
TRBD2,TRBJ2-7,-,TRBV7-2,TGTGCCAGCAGCCCATTAGCGGGGGCCAGCTCCTACGAGCAGTACTTC,CASSPLAGASSYEQYF
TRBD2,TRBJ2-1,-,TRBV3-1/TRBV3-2,TGTGCCAGCAGCCAAGTTAGCGGGGGGGAGATCTCCTACAATGAGCAGTTCTTC,CASSQVSGGEISYNEQFF
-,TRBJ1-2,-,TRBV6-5,TGTGCCAGCAGTACTACTCTAAACTATGGCTACACCTTC,CASSTTLNYGYTF
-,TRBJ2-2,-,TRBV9,TGTGCCAGCAGCGTTGCAGGGGTGAACACCGGGGAGCTGTTTTTT,CASSVAGVNTGELFF
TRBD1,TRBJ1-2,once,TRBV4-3,TGCGCCAGCAGCCAAGAACCCGGACAGGGCGACGGCTACACCTTC,CASSQEPGQGDGYTF
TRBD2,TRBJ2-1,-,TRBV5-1,TGCGCCAGCAGCTTTAGCGGGGGGGATGCCAATGAGCAGTTCTTC,CASSFSGGDANEQFF
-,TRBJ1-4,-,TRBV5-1,TGCGCCAGCAGCCCGACAGCAACTAATGAAAAACTGTTTTTT,CASSPTATNEKLFF
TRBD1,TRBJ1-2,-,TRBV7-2,TGTGCCAGCAGCTTAGGCAGGGGGGAGTATGGCTACACCTTC,CASSLGRGEYGYTF
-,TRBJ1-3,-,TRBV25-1,TGTGCCAGCAGTCCCGCAGGTCTCTCTGGAAACACCATATATTTT,CASSPAGLSGNTIYF
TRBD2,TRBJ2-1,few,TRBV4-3,TGCGCCAGCAGCCAGGGACTAGCTTTCTACTATGAGCAGTTCTTC,CASSQGLAFYYEQFF
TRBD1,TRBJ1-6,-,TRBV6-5,TGTGCCAGCAGTTACGGGGACAGGGGGAATTCACCCCTCCACTTT,CASSYGDRGNSPLHF
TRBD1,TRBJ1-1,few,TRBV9,TGTGCCAGCAGGGCCGGCCGGGACAGGAACACTGAAGCTTTCTTT,CASRAGRDRNTEAFF
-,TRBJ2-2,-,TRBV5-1,TGCGCCAGCAGCGCCGGACAGCGGAACACCGGGGAGCTGTTTTTT,CASSAGQRNTGELFF
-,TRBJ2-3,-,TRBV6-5,TGTGCCAGCAGTTCACAGGCGGGGCGGATAGATACGCAGTATTTT,CASSSQAGRIDTQYF
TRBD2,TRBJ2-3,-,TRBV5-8,TGTGCCAGCAGCTTCCGGACTAGCGGGGGCCCAGATACGCAGTATTTT,CASSFRTSGGPDTQYF
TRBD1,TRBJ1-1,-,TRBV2,TGTGCCAGCAGGGGGACAGGTGGCACTGAAGCTTTCTTT,CASRGTGGTEAFF
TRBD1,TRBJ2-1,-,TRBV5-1,TGCGCCAGCAGCCGATACGGACAGGGGGCTAATGAGCAGTTCTTC,CASSRYGQGANEQFF
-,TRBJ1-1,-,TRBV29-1,TGCAGCGCCAACACCGGGACTCCCGAAGCTTTCTTT,CSANTGTPEAFF
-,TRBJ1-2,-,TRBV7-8,TGTGCCAGCAGCTTATCATACCCCCCGAGGGGCTACACCTTC,CASSLSYPPRGYTF
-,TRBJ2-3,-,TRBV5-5,TGTGCCAGCAGCTCATCAGGTTTTTTCGCAGATACGCAGTATTTT,CASSSSGFFADTQYF
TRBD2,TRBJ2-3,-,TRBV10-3,TGTGCCATCAGTCGGACTAGCGGGGGGTCTAGCACAGATACGCAGTATTTT,CAISRTSGGSSTDTQYF
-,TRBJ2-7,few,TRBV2,TGTGCCAGCCTACCCCGACAGAACCGGGACGAGCAGTACTTC,CASLPRQNRDEQYF
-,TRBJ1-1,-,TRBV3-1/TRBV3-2,TGTGCCAGCAGCCAAACGGACAAGAACACTGAAGCTTTCTTT,CASSQTDKNTEAFF
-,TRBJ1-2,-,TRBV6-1,TGTGCCAGCAGTGACAGGACAAACTATGGCTACACCTTC,CASSDRTNYGYTF
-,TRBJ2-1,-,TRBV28,TGTGCCAGCAGCAACCCCGACTCGCCAATGATTGAGCAGTTCTTC,CASSNPDSPMIEQFF
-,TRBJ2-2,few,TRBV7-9,TGTGCCAGCAGCCTAAACACCGGGGAGCTGTTTTTT,CASSLNTGELFF
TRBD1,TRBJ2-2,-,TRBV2,TGTGCCAGCAGGTCGACAGGGGCGGTCACCGGGGAGCTGTTTTTT,CASRSTGAVTGELFF
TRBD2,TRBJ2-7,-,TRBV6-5,TGTGCCAGCAGTTACGCGCTAGCGGGAGGGGCCTACGAGCAGTACTTC,CASSYALAGGAYEQYF
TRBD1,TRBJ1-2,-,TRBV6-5,TGTGCCAGCAGTCGACAGGGCTATGGCTACACCTTC,CASSRQGYGYTF
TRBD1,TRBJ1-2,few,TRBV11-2,TGTGCCAGCAGACCACATCACAGGGGAAACTATGGCTACACCTTC,CASRPHHRGNYGYTF
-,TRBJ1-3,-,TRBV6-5,TGTGCCAGCAGTAAGAGGACAAGCCCTGGAAACACCATATATTTT,CASSKRTSPGNTIYF
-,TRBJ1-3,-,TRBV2,TGTGCCAGCACCGTACAGCCCAGCTCTGGAAACACCATATATTTT,CASTVQPSSGNTIYF
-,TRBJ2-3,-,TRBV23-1,TGCGCCAGCAGTCACTTACGGACAACTAGCACAGATACGCAGTATTTT,CASSHLRTTSTDTQYF
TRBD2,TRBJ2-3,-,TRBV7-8,TGTGCCAGCAGCTTAAGAGGGTTGGCGGGGGGGGCAGATACGCAGTATTTT,CASSLRGLAGGADTQYF